The T cell receptor beta chain described here comes from a study of cytomegalovirus exposure and HLA in healthy donors. In the study overall: Sequencing of 150 million to 200 million T cells in an earlier analysis found about 120 million unique TCR beta sequences. Early release data held 85 million or so unique TCRs from HLA-typed donors.

With 60 Vbeta and 13 Jbeta primers, the PCR was carried out. Some clones are missing from TCRdb's copy, which holds only in-frame ones; the method was immunoSEQ multiplex PCR. The sample has tens of thousands of clones, around 70% seen once; the top ten hold 6% to 9.5%. To note about this clone: As yet, its antigen is unknown.

Findings of the study overall: Investigators reported 150 to 200 TCR beta chains as tied to cytomegalovirus. A later analysis showed that HLA-associated TCR beta chains had undergone more clonal expansion than equally common others.

CDR1 and CDR2 from the germline V gene are MNHEY and SMNVEV (reference sequence). Trimming shortened V by 1 base and J by 1 base, and 14 bases separated the two germline ends. This CDR3 contains 17 residues. This TCR derives from a man aged 35-49 years in good health and CMV-seropositive. The chain uses TRBV27 and TRBJ2-1; perhaps TRBD1 as D (7 bases). The sample was PBMCs. In DNA form, the CDR3 reads TGTGCCAGCAGTTTATTTGCGGGACAGCTATCCTACAATGAGCAGTTCTTC. Protein: CASSLFAGQLSYNEQFF.